The clone carrying this TCR beta chain showed up many times. Its target is unknown. The data derive from a study of beta chain features in type 1 diabetes. Study results and limitations: Moderate yet significant TCRB CDR3 shortening was seen in Type 1 diabetes patients in all four CD4+ subsets.

Purity (above 95%) was reached by all sorted populations. From germline, CDR1 is SGHDN and CDR2 FVKESK. The CDR3 is 15 amino acids. V lost 4 bases and J lost 1; bases outside the gene matches: 3. All of the isolated RNA was reverse transcribed, so expressed TCRB transcripts were sequenced. Libraries were prepared by immunoSEQ multiplex PCR; TCRdb keeps only in-frame clonotypes and omits some of them. The top ten clones hold around 0.5% of a sample with around 150,000 clones, around 8% of them seen once. The sequenced sample consisted of central memory CD4+ T cells from blood. The sequence derives from a woman younger than 30 with type 1 diabetes. V is TRBV14 and J is TRBJ2-5, with TRBD2 matching 10 bases. The CDR3 DNA reads TGTGCCAGCAGCCGACTAGCGGGTCTCCAAGAGACCCAGTACTTC. It codes for CASSRLAGLQETQYF.